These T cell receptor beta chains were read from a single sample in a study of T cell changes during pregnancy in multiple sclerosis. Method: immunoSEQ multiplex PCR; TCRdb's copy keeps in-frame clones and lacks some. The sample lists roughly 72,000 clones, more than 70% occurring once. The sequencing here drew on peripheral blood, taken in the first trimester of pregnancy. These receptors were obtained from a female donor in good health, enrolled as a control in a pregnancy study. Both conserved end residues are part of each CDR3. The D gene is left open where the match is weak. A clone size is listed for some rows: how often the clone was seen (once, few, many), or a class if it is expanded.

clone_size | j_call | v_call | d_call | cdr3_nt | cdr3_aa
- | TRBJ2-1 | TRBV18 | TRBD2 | TGTGCCAGCTCGGTTAGCGGGAGAGAGAATGAGCAGTTCTTC | CASSVSGRENEQFF
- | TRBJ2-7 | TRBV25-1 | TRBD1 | TGTGCCAGCAGTGAAAATATGGGACAGGGTCGCTACGAGCAGTACTTC | CASSENMGQGRYEQYF
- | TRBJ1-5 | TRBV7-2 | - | TGTGCCAGCAGCTCACAGGGTCGAGATCAGCCCCAGCATTTT | CASSSQGRDQPQHF
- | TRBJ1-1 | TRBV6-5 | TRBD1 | TGTGCCAGCAGTGGGAGACAGGGGGCAACTGAAGCTTTCTTT | CASSGRQGATEAFF
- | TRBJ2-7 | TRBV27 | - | TGTGCCAGCAGTTTTCATTCGGGGGAAACCTACGAGCAGTACTTC | CASSFHSGETYEQYF
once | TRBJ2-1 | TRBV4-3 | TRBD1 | TGCGCCAGCAGCCAAGAGGGACAGGGATACAATGAGCAGTTCTTC | CASSQEGQGYNEQFF
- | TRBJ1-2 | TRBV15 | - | TGTGCCACCAGCAGAGATCGGTTTAACTATGGCTACACCTTC | CATSRDRFNYGYTF
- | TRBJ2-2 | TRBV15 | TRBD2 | TGTGCCACCAGCAGAGATCCGGGAGGGGCCGGGGAGCTGTTTTTT | CATSRDPGGAGELFF
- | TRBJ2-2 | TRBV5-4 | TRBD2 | TGTGCCAGCAGCCGGACTAGCGGGGTTGCCGGGGAGCTGTTTTTT | CASSRTSGVAGELFF
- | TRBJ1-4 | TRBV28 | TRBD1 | TGTGCCAGCAAAAAGCCCGGGACAGTCAATGAAAAACTGTTTTTT | CASKKPGTVNEKLFF
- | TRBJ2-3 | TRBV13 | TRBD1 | TGTGCCAGCAGCCGCCAGGGGGCCTGGGGGGCAGATACGCAGTATTTT | CASSRQGAWGADTQYF
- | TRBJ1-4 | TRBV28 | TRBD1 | TGTGCCAGCAGTTTTTCGACGGGACAGGCAACCTCTAATGAAAAACTGTTTTTT | CASSFSTGQATSNEKLFF
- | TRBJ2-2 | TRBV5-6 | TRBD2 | TGTGCCAGCAGCTATCCCGGGACTAGCGGGAGCACCGGGGAGCTGTTTTTT | CASSYPGTSGSTGELFF
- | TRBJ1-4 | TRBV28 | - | TGTGCCAGCATAGGACAGAATAATGAAAAACTGTTTTTT | CASIGQNNEKLFF
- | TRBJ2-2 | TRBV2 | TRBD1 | TGTGCCAGCAGCCGACAGGGCGGAGGCACCGGGGAGCTGTTTTTT | CASSRQGGGTGELFF
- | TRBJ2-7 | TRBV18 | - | TGTGCCAGCTCTATAGGGGCCTACGAGCAGTACTTC | CASSIGAYEQYF
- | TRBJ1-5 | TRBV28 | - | TGTGCCAGCAGCCTAAGTCTCCCTAATCAGCCCCAGCATTTT | CASSLSLPNQPQHF
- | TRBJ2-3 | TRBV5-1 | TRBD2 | TGCGCCAGCAGCCCGCAGCCGACTAGCGGGGGAACAACAGATACGCAGTATTTT | CASSPQPTSGGTTDTQYF
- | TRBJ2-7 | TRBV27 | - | TGTGCCAGCAGTGGCAGAAGGGGCTACGAGCAGTACTTC | CASSGRRGYEQYF
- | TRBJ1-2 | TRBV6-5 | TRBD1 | TGTGCCAGCACTAAAACGACAGGGGGAGGTGGCTACACCTTC | CASTKTTGGGGYTF
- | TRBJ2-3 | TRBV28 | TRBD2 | TGTGCCAGCACCAGAGCGGGAGGTGAGACAGATACGCAGTATTTT | CASTRAGGETDTQYF
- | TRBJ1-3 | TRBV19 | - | TGTGCCAGTAGTCTCGGACTAGCTGGAAACACCATATATTTT | CASSLGLAGNTIYF
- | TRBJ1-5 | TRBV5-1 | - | TGCGCCAGCAGCTTGGGAGCAGGGGTTGAACAGCCCCAGCATTTT | CASSLGAGVEQPQHF
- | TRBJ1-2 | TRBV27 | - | TGTGCCAGCAGTGGGGGCGGGGGAATCAATTATGGCTACACCTTC | CASSGGGGINYGYTF
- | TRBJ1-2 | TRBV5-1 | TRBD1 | TGCGCCAGCAGCTTAGGACAGGGCGGTAACTATGGCTACACCTTC | CASSLGQGGNYGYTF
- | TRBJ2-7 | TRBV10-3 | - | TGTGCCATCAGTGAGCAGTACGAGCAGTACTTC | CAISEQYEQYF
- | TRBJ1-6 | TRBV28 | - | TGTGCCAGCAGTTTTGCTGCTTACGGCCCCTCGGCCTCAGGGCGAATCGGTAATTCACCCCTCCACTTT | CASSFAAYGPSASGRIGNSPLHF
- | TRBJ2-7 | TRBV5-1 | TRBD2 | TGCGCCAGCAGCCCAAACTCCGGGACTAGCGGATCCTACGAGCAGTACTTC | CASSPNSGTSGSYEQYF
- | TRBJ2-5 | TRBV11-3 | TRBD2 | TGTGCCAGCAGCGGAGGGACTAGCGGGGAGACCCAGTACTTC | CASSGGTSGETQYF
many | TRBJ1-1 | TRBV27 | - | TGTGCCAGCACCCTAAGGGGGGGGCGAGGGACCACTGAAGCTTTCTTT | CASTLRGGRGTTEAFF
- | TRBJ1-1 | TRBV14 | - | TGTGCCAGCTCGTCCAGCGGGAACACTGAAGCTTTCTTT | CASSSSGNTEAFF
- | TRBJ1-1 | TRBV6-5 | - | TGTGCCAGCACCCAGGGGCGGAACACTGAAGCTTTCTTT | CASTQGRNTEAFF
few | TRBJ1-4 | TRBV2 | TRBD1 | TGTGCCAGCAGTGCGGACAGGGGATATGAAAAACTGTTTTTT | CASSADRGYEKLFF
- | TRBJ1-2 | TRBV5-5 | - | TGTGCCAGCGAGCGGGTTGGGTACCCCAGTTATGGCTACACCTTC | CASERVGYPSYGYTF
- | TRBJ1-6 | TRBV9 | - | TGTGCCAGCAGCGTAGCTGAACAGGGTCGGGTTAATTCACCCCTCCACTTT | CASSVAEQGRVNSPLHF
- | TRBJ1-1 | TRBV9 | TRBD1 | TGTGCCAGCAGCACCCCACAGGGGGACCCCACTGAAGCTTTCTTT | CASSTPQGDPTEAFF
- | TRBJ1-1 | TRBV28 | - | TGTGCCAGCAGTTTCCCAGGGGACGAAACTGAAGCTTTCTTT | CASSFPGDETEAFF
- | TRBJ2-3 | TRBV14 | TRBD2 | TGTGCCAGCAGCCCGATCCGGGGGGGCGAGGGAGTGGATACGCAGTATTTT | CASSPIRGGEGVDTQYF
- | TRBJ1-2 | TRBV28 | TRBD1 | TGTGCCACCAGGGGGAGGACAGGGGTTGCGGGCTACACCTTC | CATRGRTGVAGYTF
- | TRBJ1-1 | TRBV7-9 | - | TGTGCCAGCAGCTTAAACAGTGACACTGAAGCTTTCTTT | CASSLNSDTEAFF
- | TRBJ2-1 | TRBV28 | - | TGTGCCAGCAGTTTAAGGGGGGGCAATGAGCAGTTCTTC | CASSLRGGNEQFF
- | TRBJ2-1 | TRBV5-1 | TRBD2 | TGCGCCAGCACCGGGACTAGCGGGGTGAGCTCCTACAATGAGCAGTTCTTC | CASTGTSGVSSYNEQFF
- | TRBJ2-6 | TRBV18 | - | TGTGCCAGCTCACCCTTAGACAGCTCTGGGGCCAACGTCCTGACTTTC | CASSPLDSSGANVLTF
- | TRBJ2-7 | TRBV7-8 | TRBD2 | TGTGCCAGCAGCTTGTCCAGTGGGGGGACTAGCGGCCTGGCCTACGAGCAGTACTTC | CASSLSSGGTSGLAYEQYF